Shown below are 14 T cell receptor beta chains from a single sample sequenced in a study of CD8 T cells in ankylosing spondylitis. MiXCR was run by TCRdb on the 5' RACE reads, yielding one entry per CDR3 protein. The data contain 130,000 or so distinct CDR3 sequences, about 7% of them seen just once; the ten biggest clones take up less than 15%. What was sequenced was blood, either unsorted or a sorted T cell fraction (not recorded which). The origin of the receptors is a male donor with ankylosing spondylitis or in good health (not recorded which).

The CDR3 DNA reads as TGTGCCAGCAGCTTAGCGGTGGGCCAGTTGAACGAGCAGTACTTC. It yields the protein CASSLAVGQLNEQYF. The V gene is TRBV7-9, the J gene TRBJ2-7; no definite D call. With 0 bases removed from V and 5 bases from J, the gap between germline ends came to 14 bases. The CDR3 sequence is 15 residues long. Germline V gene data show CDR1 as SEHNR and CDR2 as FQNEAQ (reference sequence).

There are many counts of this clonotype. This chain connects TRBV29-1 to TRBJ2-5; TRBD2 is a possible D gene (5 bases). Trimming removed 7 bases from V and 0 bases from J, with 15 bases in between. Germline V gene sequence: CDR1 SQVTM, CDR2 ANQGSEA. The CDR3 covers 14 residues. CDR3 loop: CSALRRRYQETQYF. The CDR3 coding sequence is TGCAGCGCCCTACGCAGGAGGTACCAAGAGACCCAGTACTTC.

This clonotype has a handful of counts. The CDR3 loop is CSARPGRGFTEAFF. The CDR3 region has the DNA TGCAGTGCTAGGCCTGGCAGGGGGTTTACTGAAGCTTTCTTT. The chain couples TRBV20-1 to TRBJ1-1; 7 bases align to TRBD1. Germline trimming cut 3 bases from V and 5 bases from J; bases unmatched to any gene: 9. Germline V lookup: CDR1 DFQATT, CDR2 SNEGSKA (reference sequence). The CDR3 loop spans 14 amino acids.

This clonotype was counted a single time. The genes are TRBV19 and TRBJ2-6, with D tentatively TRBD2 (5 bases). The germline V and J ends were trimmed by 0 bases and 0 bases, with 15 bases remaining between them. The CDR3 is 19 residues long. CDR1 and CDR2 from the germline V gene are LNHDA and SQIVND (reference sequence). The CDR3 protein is CASSIEVAVGSSGANVLTF. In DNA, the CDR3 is TGTGCCAGTAGTATAGAGGTAGCCGTTGGGAGCTCTGGGGCCAACGTCCTGACTTTC.

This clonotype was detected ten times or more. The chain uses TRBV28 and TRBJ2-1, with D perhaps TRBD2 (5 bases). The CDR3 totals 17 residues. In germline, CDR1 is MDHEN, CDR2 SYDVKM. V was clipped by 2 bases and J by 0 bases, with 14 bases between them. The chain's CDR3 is CASSLGRMGSSYNEQFF. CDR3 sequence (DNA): TGTGCCAGCAGTTTAGGTCGCATGGGGAGCTCCTACAATGAGCAGTTCTTC.

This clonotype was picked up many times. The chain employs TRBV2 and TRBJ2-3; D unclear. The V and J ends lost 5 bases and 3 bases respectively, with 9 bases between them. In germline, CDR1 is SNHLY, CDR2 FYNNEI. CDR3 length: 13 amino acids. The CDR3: CASSSDWTDTQYF. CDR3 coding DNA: TGTGCCAGCAGTAGCGATTGGACAGATACGCAGTATTTT.

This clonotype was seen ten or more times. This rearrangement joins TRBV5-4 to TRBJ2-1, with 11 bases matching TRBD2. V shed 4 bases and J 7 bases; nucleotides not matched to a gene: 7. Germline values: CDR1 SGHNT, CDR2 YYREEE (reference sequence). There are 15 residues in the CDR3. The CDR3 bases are TGTGCCAGCAGCACTAGCGGGAGTATTCCTAATGAGCAGTTCTTC. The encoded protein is CASSTSGSIPNEQFF.

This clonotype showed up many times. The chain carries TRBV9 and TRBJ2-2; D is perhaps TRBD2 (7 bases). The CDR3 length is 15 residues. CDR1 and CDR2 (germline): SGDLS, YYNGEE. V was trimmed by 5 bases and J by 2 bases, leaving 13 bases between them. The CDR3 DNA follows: TGTGCCAGCAGTGGGAGGGGGGTCAACACCGGGGAGCTGTTTTTT. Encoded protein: CASSGRGVNTGELFF.

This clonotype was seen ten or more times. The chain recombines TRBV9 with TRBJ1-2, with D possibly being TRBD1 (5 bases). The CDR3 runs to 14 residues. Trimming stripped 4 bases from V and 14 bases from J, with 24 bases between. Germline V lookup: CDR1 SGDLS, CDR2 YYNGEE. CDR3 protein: CASSTGPLSGAGTF. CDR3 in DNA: TGTGCCAGCAGCACCGGGCCTTTGAGTGGGGCCGGGACCTTC.

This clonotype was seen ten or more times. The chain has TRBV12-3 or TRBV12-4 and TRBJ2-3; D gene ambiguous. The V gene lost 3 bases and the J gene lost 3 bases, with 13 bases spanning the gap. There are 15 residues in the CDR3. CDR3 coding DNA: TGTGCCAGCAGTTTTGTAGAGGATCGAACAGATACGCAGTATTTT. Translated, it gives CASSFVEDRTDTQYF.

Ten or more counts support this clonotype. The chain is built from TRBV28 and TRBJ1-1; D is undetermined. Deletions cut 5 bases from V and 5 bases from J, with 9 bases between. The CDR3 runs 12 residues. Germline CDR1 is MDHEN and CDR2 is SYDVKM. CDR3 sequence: CASSLTVTEAFF. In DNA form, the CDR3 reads TGTGCCAGCAGTCTAACGGTGACTGAAGCTTTCTTT.

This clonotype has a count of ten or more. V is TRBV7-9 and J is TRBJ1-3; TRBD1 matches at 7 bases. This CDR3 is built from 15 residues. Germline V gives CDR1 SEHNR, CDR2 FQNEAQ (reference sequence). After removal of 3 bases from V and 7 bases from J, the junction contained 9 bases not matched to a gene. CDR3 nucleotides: TGTGCCAGCAGCTTGCTTAGTGGACAGGCGAACACCATATATTTT. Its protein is CASSLLSGQANTIYF.

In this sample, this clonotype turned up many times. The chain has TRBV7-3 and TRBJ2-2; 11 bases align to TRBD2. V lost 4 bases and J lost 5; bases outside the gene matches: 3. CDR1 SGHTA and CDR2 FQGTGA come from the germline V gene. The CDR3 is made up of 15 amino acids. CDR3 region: CASSYIAGGTGELFF. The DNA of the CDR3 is TGTGCCAGCAGCTACATAGCGGGGGGGACCGGGGAGCTGTTTTTT.

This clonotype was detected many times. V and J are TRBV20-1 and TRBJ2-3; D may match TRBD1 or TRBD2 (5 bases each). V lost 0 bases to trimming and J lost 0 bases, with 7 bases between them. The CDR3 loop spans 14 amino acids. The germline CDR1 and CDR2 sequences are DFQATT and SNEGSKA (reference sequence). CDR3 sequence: CSAREGDSTDTQYF. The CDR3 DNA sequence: TGCAGTGCTAGAGAGGGGGACAGCACAGATACGCAGTATTTT.